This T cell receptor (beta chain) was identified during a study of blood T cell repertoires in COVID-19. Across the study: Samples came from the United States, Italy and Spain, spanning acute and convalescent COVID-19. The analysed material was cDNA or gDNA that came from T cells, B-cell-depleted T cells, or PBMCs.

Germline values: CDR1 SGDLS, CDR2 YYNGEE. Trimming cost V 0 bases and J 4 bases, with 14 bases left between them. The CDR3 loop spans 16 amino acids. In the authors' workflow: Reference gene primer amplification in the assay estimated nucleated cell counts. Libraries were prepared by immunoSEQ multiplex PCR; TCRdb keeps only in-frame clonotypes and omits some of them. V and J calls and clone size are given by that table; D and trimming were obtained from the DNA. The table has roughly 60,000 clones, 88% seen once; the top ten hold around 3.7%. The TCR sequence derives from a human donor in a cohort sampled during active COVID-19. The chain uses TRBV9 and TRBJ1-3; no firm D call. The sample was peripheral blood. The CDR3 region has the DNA TGTGCCAGCAGCGTAGACCCGAGTAATCAAGGAAACACCATATATTTT. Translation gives CASSVDPSNQGNTIYF.